This T cell receptor (beta chain) comes out of a study of sequential checkpoint blockade in melanoma. Turning to the study itself: Patients were randomized 1:1 to nivolumab-then-ipilimumab or ipilimumab-then-nivolumab first-line.

This clone was counted a few times. The sample's treatment: randomized to nivolumab then ipilimumab (arm A) or the reverse (arm B). PBMC sorting kept live CD3+CD8+ cells without CD19 or CD56. Using immunoSEQ multiplex PCR, the repertoire was profiled, and TCRdb retains in-frame clones only, with some absent. Of around 21,000 clones listed, 80% to 90% are singletons. The CDR3 loop spans 15 amino acids. V lost 8 bases, J lost 0 bases, and 14 bases lay in between. In germline, CDR1 is MDHEN, CDR2 SYDVKM. Source: CD8+ T cells sorted from blood (inferred from file names), taken from a patient given nivolumab and ipilimumab in sequence. The sequence was collected from a human donor with melanoma. This rearrangement joins TRBV28 to TRBJ1-3; TRBD1 might be the D (6 bases). This CDR3 reads CASRSTGFSGNTIYF. The CDR3 DNA reads as TGTGCCAGCCGCTCTACAGGGTTCTCTGGAAACACCATATATTTT.